Below, 20 T cell receptor beta chains from the same sample are listed, as sequenced in a study of Graves' ophthalmopathy and Graves' hyperthyroidism. The authors amplified TCR beta CDR3 regions, and they did so from RNA transcripts for repertoire sequencing. Following a first-round RT-PCR that used HTBI primers, a second-round multiplex PCR was carried out. TCRdb analysed the multiplex PCR reads with MiXCR anew, one entry per CDR3 protein. Among a few hundred thousand distinct CDR3 sequences, about 15% were seen once, and the ten largest hold 2% to 3%. The specimen was peripheral blood. The receptor set was obtained from an adult woman with stable Graves' hyperthyroidism.

This clonotype came up many times. The chain employs TRBV7-8 and TRBJ2-7, with D uncertain. V dropped 2 bases and J dropped 5 bases, with 10 bases sitting between them. Germline lookup yields CDR1 SGHVS and CDR2 FQNEAQ. CDR3 length: 13 residues. The CDR3 nucleotides read TGTGCCAGCAGCTTAACAACCTTTAACGAGCAGTACTTC. Protein product: CASSLTTFNEQYF.

V is TRBV12-3 or TRBV12-4 and J is TRBJ1-5; 9 bases are shared with TRBD1. Trimming took 5 bases from V and 4 from J; bases not matched to a gene: 9. CDR3 length: 16 amino acids. CDR3 bases: TGTGCCAGCAGTAGATATACAGGGGGCGGGAATCAGCCCCAGCATTTT. Translation gives CASSRYTGGGNQPQHF.

This clonotype showed up many times. The chain recombines TRBV18 with TRBJ2-5, with D uncertain. V lost 8 bases and J 1 base, leaving 2 bases between the germline ends. The CDR3 is 10 residues long. Germline CDR1 and CDR2: KGHSH and LQKENI. CDR3 nucleotide sequence: TGTGCCAGCAGCCAAGAGACCCAGTACTTC. Protein product: CASSQETQYF.

This clonotype was detected only a few times. The V and J genes are TRBV7-9 and TRBJ1-2, with D unclear. This CDR3 has 15 amino acids. Trimming took 2 bases from V and 7 from J, leaving 17 bases between them. In germline, CDR1 is SEHNR, CDR2 FQNEAQ (reference sequence). CDR3 sequence reads: CASSLIETSWGGYTF. The CDR3 region has the DNA TGTGCCAGCAGCTTAATAGAAACATCCTGGGGTGGCTACACCTTC.

A note on this clonotype: Since no conserved phenylalanine or tryptophan closes the CDR3, a read error is the likely cause. CDR3 protein: CASSLSPGYGYTL. CDR3 DNA: TGTGCCAGCAGTTTAAGTCCAGGGTATGGCTACACCCTC. V is TRBV27 and J is TRBJ1-2; TRBD1 might be the D (5 bases). Trimming cost V 2 bases and J 5 bases, with 9 bases left between them. The germline gives CDR1 MNHEY, CDR2 SMNVEV (reference sequence). CDR3 length: 13 residues.

This chain connects TRBV11-2 to TRBJ1-5, with a weak D call TRBD1 (5 bases). Germline V gives CDR1 SGHAT, CDR2 FQNNGV. V dropped 5 bases and J dropped 7 bases, with 15 bases sitting between them. The CDR3 has 14 amino acids. CDR3 in amino acids: CASSAVGGGQPQHF. In nucleotides, the CDR3 is TGTGCCAGCAGCGCCGTTGGGGGAGGGCAGCCCCAGCATTTT.

This clonotype occurred once. The chain couples TRBV28 to TRBJ1-2; 7 positions agree with TRBD1. From germline, CDR1 is MDHEN and CDR2 SYDVKM. There are 14 residues in the CDR3. V lost 8 bases, J lost 8 bases, and 14 bases stayed unmatched. The CDR3 bases are TGTGCCAGCGCCGAGAGACAGGGAGTAGGAGGCTACACCTTC. Its translation is CASAERQGVGGYTF.

This clonotype was picked up many times. This chain's CDR3 is CASSLLPGGFTEAFF. The CDR3 DNA follows: TGTGCCAGTAGCCTACTACCAGGGGGCTTCACTGAAGCTTTCTTT. The chain carries TRBV19 and TRBJ1-1, with 8 bases that match TRBD1. The germline V gene encodes CDR1 LNHDA and CDR2 SQIVND (reference sequence). V was clipped by 6 bases and J by 4 bases; unmatched bases: 10. The CDR3 is 15 amino acids.

In its sample, this clonotype was seen many times. The chain links TRBV7-2 to TRBJ2-1; 11 bases fit TRBD2. CDR1 SGHTA and CDR2 FQGNSA come from the germline V gene. J was trimmed by 5 bases and V by 5 bases; bases with no gene match: 5. The CDR3 has 15 amino acids. The CDR3 here is CASSLGLAGNNEQFF. CDR3 nucleotide sequence: TGTGCCAGCAGCCTAGGACTAGCGGGTAACAATGAGCAGTTCTTC.

J is TRBJ2-5 and V is TRBV19, with 7 bases that match TRBD2. The CDR3 contains 16 residues. V lost 3 bases and J lost 4; bases outside the gene matches: 11. Looked up from germline, CDR1 is LNHDA and CDR2 is SQIVND (reference sequence). CDR3 residues: CASSIRFREAGETQYF. Written as DNA, the CDR3 is TGTGCCAGTAGTATTCGATTCCGGGAGGCGGGAGAGACCCAGTACTTC. Combining the CDR3 with reference TRBV19 and TRBJ2-5 gives the whole variable domain DGGITQSPKYLFRKEGQNVTLSCEQNLNHDAMYWYRQDPGQGLRLIYYSQIVNDFQKGDIAEGYSVSREKKESFPLTVTSAQKNPTAFYLCASSIRFREAGETQYFGPGTRLLVL.

This clonotype came up many times. V gene TRBV5-1 combines with J gene TRBJ2-7; 8 bases match TRBD2. The ends lost 4 bases at V and 5 bases at J; junction bases unmatched: 8. Germline V gene data show CDR1 as SGHRS and CDR2 as YFSETQ. This CDR3 has 14 amino acids. CDR3 residues: CASSRGTSGDEQYF. CDR3 bases: TGCGCCAGCAGCAGGGGGACTAGTGGTGACGAGCAGTACTTC.

The table lists this clonotype with a count of one. The chain couples TRBV12-3 or TRBV12-4 to TRBJ1-5; TRBD1 matches at 7 bases. The CDR3 covers 14 residues. Germline trimming cut 6 bases from V and 3 bases from J; bases unmatched to any gene: 5. CDR3 loop: CASRDRSSNQPQHF. The DNA of the CDR3 is TGTGCCAGCAGGGACAGGAGCTCCAATCAGCCCCAGCATTTT.

This clonotype was detected ten times or more. The rearrangement joins TRBV11-2 to TRBJ2-5, with a weak D call TRBD1 (6 bases). Per the germline V gene, CDR1 is SGHAT and CDR2 is FQNNGV. The CDR3 has 15 residues. V was trimmed by 4 bases and J by 5 bases, leaving 17 bases between them. The CDR3 loop is CASSSFTGRGETQYF. In nucleotides, the CDR3 is TGTGCCAGCAGCTCCTTTACAGGGCGTGGGGAGACCCAGTACTTC.

This clonotype was detected ten times or more. At one boundary the junction diverges from the germline segment, which might be a read error. The rearrangement uses TRBV7-7 and TRBJ2-2; no firm D call. The CDR3 length is 17 residues. Germline V gives CDR1 SSHAT, CDR2 FNYEAQ (reference sequence). Here the CDR3 DNA reads TGTGCTAGCAGCCCATACATTGGCGGAATGAACACCGGGGAGCTGTTTTTT. Translation gives CASSPYIGGMNTGELFF.

This clonotype was observed many times. The chain employs TRBV6-1 and TRBJ1-1; a possible D gene is TRBD1 (6 bases). The germline CDR1 and CDR2 sequences are MNHNS and SASEGT. Trimming removed 4 bases at V and 8 bases at J, with 17 bases between. The CDR3 has 14 amino acids. CDR3 sequence: CASSVTDPGGEAFF. Written as DNA, the CDR3 is TGTGCCAGCAGTGTAACCGATCCCGGGGGCGAAGCTTTCTTT.

This clonotype was detected ten times or more. The chain employs TRBV28 and TRBJ2-5; 7 bases agree with TRBD2. The CDR3 totals 15 residues. V shed 3 bases and J 5 bases; nucleotides not matched to a gene: 9. Germline values: CDR1 MDHEN, CDR2 SYDVKM. CDR3 sequence reads: CASSFRGRGMETQYF. The CDR3 DNA sequence: TGTGCCAGCAGTTTTCGCGGGAGAGGAATGGAGACCCAGTACTTC.

In this sample, this clonotype turned up many times. The chain recombines TRBV12-3 or TRBV12-4 with TRBJ2-3; 12 nucleotides align to TRBD2. V was pared by 7 bases and J by 4 bases, with 9 bases of the junction left unmatched. This CDR3 is 16 amino acids long. The CDR3 nucleotides are TGTGCCAGCAAGATAAGACTAGCGGGAGTCGCAGATACGCAGTATTTT. Translated: CASKIRLAGVADTQYF.

The V gene is TRBV24-1, the J gene TRBJ1-2, with 7 bases aligning to TRBD1. The CDR3 runs to 15 residues. Germline CDR1 is KGHDR and CDR2 is SFDVKD. The J segment lost 8 bases and the V segment lost 4 bases, leaving 12 bases of the junction unmatched. As DNA, the CDR3 is TGTGCCACCAGTGAGGCAACAGGGGCCCAGACCGGCTACACCTTC. This encodes CATSEATGAQTGYTF.

The table lists this clonotype with many counts. At one of its ends the junction is not consistent with the germline gene, which may arise from a read error. The gene calls are TRBV25-1 and TRBJ2-7; D is uncertain. CDR3 size: 11 residues. Germline CDR1 reads MGHDK; CDR2 reads SYGVNS. The CDR3 loop is CAGSLGYEQYF. The CDR3 DNA sequence: TGTGCCGGCAGTTTGGGTTACGAGCAGTACTTC.

This clonotype occurred many times. The CDR3 DNA follows: TGCAGCGTTGTGGGGGGGAGGACCACTCCCTACGAGCAGTACTTC. The encoded protein is CSVVGGRTTPYEQYF. The chain combines TRBV29-1 with TRBJ2-7, with 7 bases matching TRBD2. The CDR3 is made up of 15 amino acids. Germline lookup yields CDR1 SQVTM and CDR2 ANQGSEA. Germline trimming cut 4 bases from V and 2 bases from J; bases unmatched to any gene: 11.